This section outlines one TCR beta chain sequence together with its context. The data derive from a study of chemoradiotherapy in HPV16-positive cancers. TCRdb's table, derived via immunoSEQ multiplex PCR, lists solely in-frame clones and lacks some. The repertoire includes tens of thousands of clones, about 91% of them detected once, and under 5.5% sits in the top ten. V lost 3 bases, J lost 1 base, and 9 bases lay in between. Germline CDR1 GTSNPN, CDR2 SVGIG (reference sequence). The CDR3 covers 13 residues. The source was blood, collected from a patient who underwent chemoradiotherapy. The sequence came from a human donor with HPV-associated anogenital cancer. The V gene is TRBV30, the J gene TRBJ1-2; D uncertain. The CDR3 here is CAWSLGLNYGYTF. DNA of the CDR3: TGTGCCTGGAGCCTCGGACTTAACTATGGCTACACCTTC.